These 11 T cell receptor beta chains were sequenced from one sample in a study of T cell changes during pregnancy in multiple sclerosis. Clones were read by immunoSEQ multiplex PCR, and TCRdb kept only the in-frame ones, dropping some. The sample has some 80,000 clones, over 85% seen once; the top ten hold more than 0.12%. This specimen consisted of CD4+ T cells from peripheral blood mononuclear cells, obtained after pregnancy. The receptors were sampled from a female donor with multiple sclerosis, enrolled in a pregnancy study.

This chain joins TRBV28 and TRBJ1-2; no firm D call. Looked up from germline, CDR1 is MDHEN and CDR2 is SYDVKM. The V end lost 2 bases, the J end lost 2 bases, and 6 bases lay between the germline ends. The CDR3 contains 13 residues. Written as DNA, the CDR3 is TGTGCCAGCAGTTTACGTGAGAACTATGGCTACACCTTC. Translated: CASSLRENYGYTF.

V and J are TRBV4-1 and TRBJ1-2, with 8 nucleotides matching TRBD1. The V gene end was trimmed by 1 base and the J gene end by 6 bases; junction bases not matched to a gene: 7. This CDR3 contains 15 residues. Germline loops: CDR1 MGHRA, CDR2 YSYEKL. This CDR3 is CASSQGMRTGNGYTF. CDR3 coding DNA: TGCGCCAGCAGCCAAGGGATGAGGACAGGGAATGGCTACACCTTC.

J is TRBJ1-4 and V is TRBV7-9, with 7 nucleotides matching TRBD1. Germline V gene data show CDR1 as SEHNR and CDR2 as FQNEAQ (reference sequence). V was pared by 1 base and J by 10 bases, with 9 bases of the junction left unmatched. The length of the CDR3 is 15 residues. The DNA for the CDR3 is TGTGCCAGCAGCTTAGTTGGCACAGGGGATGCAAAACTGTTTTTT. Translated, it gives CASSLVGTGDAKLFF.

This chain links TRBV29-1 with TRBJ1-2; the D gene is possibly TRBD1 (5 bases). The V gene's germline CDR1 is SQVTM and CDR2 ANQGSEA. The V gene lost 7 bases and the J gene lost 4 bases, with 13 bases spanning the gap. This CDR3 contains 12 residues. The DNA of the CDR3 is TGCAGCGGGGGGGACGGTTCCTATGGCTACACCTTC. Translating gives CSGGDGSYGYTF.

For the CDR3, the DNA is TGTGCCAGCAGTGCGGCAGGAGAGCAGTACTTC. Translation: CASSAAGEQYF. V and J are TRBV6-1 and TRBJ2-7; D unclear. The CDR3 has 11 residues. CDR1 and CDR2 (germline): MNHNS, SASEGT. V was pared by 4 bases and J by 7 bases, with 8 bases between.

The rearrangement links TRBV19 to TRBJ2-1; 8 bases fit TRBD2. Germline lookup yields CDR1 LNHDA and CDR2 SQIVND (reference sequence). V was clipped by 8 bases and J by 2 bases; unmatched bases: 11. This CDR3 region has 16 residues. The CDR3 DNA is TGTGCCAGTGTCGGGGCCCGGACTAGCACCTACAATGAGCAGTTCTTC. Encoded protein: CASVGARTSTYNEQFF.

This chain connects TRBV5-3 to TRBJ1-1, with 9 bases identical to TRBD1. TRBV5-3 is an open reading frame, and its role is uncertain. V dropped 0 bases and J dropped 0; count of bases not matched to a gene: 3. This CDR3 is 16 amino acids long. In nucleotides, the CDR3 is TGTGCCAGAAGCTTGGCTGGACAGGGGATGAACACTGAAGCTTTCTTT. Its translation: CARSLAGQGMNTEAFF.

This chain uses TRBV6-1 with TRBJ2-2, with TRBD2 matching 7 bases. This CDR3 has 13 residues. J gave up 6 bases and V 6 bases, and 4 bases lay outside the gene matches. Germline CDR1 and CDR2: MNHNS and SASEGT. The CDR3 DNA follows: TGTGCCAGCAGCCGTGGGGGGGCCGGGGAGCTGTTTTTT. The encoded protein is CASSRGGAGELFF.

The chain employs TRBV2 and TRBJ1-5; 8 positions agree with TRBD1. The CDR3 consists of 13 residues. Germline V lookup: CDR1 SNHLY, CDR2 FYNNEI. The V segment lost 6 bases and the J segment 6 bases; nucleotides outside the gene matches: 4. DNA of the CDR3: TGTGCCAGCAGCCAAGGACAGGGTCAGCCCCAGCATTTT. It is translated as CASSQGQGQPQHF.

The CDR3 is CSVDLTDTQYF. The CDR3 DNA sequence: TGCAGCGTTGACTTAACAGATACGCAGTATTTT. This rearrangement joins TRBV29-1 to TRBJ2-3; D uncertain. CDR1 and CDR2 from the germline V gene are SQVTM and ANQGSEA. The CDR3 is made up of 11 amino acids. V was shortened by 3 bases and J by 3 bases, with 4 bases between the two germline ends.

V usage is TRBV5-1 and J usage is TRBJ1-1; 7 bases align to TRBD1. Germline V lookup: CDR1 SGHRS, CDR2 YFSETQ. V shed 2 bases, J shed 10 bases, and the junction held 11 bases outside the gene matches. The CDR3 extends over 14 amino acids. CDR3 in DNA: TGCGCCAGCAGCTTAGGGGGCCCATCTTTGGTAGCTTTCTTT. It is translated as CASSLGGPSLVAFF.